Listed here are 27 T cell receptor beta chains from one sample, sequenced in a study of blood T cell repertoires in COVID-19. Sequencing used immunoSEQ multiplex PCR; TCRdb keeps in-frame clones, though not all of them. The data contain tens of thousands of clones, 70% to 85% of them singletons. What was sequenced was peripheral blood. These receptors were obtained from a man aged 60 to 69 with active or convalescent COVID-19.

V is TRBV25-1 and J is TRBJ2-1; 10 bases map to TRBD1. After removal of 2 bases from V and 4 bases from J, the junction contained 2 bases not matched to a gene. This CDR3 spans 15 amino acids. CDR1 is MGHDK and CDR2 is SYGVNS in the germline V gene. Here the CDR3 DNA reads TGTGCCAGCAGTGAACCGGGACAGGGGTACAATGAGCAGTTCTTC. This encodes CASSEPGQGYNEQFF.

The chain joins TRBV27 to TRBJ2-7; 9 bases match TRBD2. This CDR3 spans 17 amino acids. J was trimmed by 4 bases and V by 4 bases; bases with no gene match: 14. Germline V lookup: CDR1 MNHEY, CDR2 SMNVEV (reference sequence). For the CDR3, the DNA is TGTGCCAGCAGTTCCCCTGCTGGGTATAGCGGGGGTTACGAGCAGTACTTC. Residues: CASSSPAGYSGGYEQYF.

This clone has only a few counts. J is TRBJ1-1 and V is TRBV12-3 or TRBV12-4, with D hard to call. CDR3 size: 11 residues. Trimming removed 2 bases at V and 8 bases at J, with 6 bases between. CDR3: CASSLSGEAFF. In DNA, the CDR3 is TGTGCCAGCAGTTTATCGGGGGAAGCTTTCTTT.

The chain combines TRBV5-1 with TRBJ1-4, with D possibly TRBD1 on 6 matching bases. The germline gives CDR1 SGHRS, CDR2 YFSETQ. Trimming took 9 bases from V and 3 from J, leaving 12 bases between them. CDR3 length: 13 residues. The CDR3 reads CATGVVPNEKLFF. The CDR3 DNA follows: TGCGCCACAGGGGTGGTCCCTAATGAAAAACTGTTTTTT.

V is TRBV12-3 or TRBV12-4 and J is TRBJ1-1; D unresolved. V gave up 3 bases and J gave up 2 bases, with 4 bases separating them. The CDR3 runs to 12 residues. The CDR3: CASSFSNTEAFF. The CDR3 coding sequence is TGTGCCAGCAGTTTCAGTAACACTGAAGCTTTCTTT.

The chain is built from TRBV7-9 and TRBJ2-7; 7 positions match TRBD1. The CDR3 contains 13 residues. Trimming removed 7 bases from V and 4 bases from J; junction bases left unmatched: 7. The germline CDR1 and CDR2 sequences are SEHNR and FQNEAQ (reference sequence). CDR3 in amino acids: CASTRRDSYEQYF. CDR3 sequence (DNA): TGTGCCAGCACCCGCCGGGACAGTTACGAGCAGTACTTC.

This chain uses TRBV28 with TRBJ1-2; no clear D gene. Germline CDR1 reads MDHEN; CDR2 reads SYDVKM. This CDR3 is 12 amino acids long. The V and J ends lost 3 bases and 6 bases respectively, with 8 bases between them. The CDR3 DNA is TGTGCCAGCAGTTTGAGTCTGGATGGCTACACCTTC. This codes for CASSLSLDGYTF.

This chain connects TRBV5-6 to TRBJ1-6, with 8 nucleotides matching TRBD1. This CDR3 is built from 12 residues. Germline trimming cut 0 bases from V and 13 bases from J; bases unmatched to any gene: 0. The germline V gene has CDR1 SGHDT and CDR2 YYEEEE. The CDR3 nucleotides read TGTGCCAGCAGCTTGGGGACAGGGCCCCTCCACTTT. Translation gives CASSLGTGPLHF.

The CDR3 spells CSVETTSGGAGYEQYF. The CDR3 DNA is TGCAGCGTTGAAACGACTAGCGGGGGGGCGGGTTACGAGCAGTACTTC. V and J are TRBV29-1 and TRBJ2-7; TRBD2 agrees at 14 bases. Trimming took 2 bases from V and 4 from J; bases not matched to a gene: 7. This CDR3 has 16 amino acids. CDR1 and CDR2 from the germline V gene are SQVTM and ANQGSEA.

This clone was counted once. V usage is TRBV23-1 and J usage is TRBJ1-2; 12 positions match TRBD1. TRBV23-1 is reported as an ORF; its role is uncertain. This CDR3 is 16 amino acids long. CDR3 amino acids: CPRTRPGTGGYYGYTF. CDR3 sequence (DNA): TGCCCCCGCACTCGACCCGGGACAGGGGGCTACTATGGCTACACCTTC.

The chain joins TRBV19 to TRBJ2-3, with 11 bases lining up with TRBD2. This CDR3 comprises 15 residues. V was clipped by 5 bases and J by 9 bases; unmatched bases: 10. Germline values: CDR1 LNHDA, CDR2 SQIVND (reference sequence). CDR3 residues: CASSPISGGAQTQYF. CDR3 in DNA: TGTGCCAGTAGTCCGATTAGCGGGGGGGCCCAGACGCAGTATTTT.

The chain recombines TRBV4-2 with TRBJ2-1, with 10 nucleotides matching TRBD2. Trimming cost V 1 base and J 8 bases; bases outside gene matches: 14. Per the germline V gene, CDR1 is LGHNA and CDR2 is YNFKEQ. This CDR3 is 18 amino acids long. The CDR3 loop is CASSQGPKEAGGVYEQFF. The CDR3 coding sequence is TGTGCCAGCAGCCAAGGGCCGAAGGAAGCGGGGGGGGTCTATGAGCAGTTCTTC.

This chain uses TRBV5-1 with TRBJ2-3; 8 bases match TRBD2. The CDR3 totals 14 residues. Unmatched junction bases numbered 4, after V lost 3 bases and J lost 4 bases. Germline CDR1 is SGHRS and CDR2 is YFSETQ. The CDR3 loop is CASSSGGAPDTQYF. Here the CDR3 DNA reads TGCGCCAGCAGCTCGGGGGGGGCCCCAGATACGCAGTATTTT.

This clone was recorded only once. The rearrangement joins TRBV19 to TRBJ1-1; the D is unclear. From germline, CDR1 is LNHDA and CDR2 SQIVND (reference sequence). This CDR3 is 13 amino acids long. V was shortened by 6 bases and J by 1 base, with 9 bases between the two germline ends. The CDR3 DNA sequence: TGTGCCAGTAGAGGTGGCGGGAACACTGAAGCTTTCTTT. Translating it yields CASRGGGNTEAFF. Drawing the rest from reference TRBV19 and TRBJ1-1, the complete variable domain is DGGITQSPKYLFRKEGQNVTLSCEQNLNHDAMYWYRQDPGQGLRLIYYSQIVNDFQKGDIAEGYSVSREKKESFPLTVTSAQKNPTAFYLCASRGGGNTEAFFGQGTRLTVV.

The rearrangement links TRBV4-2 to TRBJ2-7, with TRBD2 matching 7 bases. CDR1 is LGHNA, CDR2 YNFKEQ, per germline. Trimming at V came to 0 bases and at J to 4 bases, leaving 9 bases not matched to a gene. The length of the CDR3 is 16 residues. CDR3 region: CASSQDLWGGAYEQYF. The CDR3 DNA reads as TGTGCCAGCAGCCAAGATTTGTGGGGGGGAGCATACGAGCAGTACTTC.

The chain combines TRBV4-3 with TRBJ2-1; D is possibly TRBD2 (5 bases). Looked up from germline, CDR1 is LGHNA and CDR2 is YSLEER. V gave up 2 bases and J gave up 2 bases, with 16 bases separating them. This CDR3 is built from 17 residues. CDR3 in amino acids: CASSQTFPGNPYNEQFF. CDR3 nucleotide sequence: TGCGCCAGCAGCCAAACATTTCCGGGAAACCCCTACAATGAGCAGTTCTTC.

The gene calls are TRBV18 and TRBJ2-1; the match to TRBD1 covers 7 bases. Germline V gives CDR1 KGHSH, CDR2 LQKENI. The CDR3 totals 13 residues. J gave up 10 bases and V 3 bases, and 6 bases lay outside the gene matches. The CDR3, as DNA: TGTGCCAGCTCACCTGATCTAGGGGGCGAGCAGTTCTTC. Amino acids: CASSPDLGGEQFF.

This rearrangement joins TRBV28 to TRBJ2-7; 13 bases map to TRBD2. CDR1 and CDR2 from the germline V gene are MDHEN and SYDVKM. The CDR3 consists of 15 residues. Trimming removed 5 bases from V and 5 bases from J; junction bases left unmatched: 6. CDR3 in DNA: TGTGCCAGCAGTGACGGGACTAGCGGGGAGGACGAGCAGTACTTC. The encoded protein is CASSDGTSGEDEQYF.

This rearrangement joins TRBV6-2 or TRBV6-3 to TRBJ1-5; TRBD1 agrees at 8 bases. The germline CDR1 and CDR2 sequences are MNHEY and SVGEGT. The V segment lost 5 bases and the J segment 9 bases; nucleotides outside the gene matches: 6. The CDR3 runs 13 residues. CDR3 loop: CASSGTGEGPQHF. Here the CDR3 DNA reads TGTGCCAGCAGTGGGACAGGCGAGGGGCCCCAGCATTTT.

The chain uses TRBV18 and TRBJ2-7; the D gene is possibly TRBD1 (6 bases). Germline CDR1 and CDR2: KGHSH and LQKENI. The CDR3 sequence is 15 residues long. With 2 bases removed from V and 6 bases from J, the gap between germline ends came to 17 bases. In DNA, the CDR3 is TGTGCCAGCTCACCAGCCGGGACAACCATCGGCGAGCAGTACTTC. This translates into CASSPAGTTIGEQYF.

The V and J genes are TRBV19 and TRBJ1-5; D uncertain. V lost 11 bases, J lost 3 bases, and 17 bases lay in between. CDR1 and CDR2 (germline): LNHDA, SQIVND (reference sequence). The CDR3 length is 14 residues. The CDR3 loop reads CASEGSRFNQPQHF. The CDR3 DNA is TGTGCCTCGGAGGGAAGTAGGTTCAATCAGCCCCAGCATTTT.

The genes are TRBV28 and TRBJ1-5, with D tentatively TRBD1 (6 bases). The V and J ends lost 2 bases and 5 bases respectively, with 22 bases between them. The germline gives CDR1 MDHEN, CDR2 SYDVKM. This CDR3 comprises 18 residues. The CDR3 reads CASSLPIRRRGMYQPQHF. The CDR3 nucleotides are TGTGCCAGCAGTTTACCCATCCGGCGCAGGGGAATGTATCAGCCCCAGCATTTT. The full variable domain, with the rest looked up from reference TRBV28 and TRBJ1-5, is DVKVTQSSRYLVKRTGEKVFLECVQDMDHENMFWYRQDPGLGLRLIYFSYDVKMKEKGDIPEGYSVSREKKERFSLILESASTNQTSMYLCASSLPIRRRGMYQPQHFGDGTRLSIL.

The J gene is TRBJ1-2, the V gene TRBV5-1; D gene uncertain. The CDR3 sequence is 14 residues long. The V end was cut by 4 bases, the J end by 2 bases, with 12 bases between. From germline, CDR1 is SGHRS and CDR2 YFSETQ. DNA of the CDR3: TGCGCCAGCAGCCAACCGGAGAGGAACTATGGCTACACCTTC. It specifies CASSQPERNYGYTF.

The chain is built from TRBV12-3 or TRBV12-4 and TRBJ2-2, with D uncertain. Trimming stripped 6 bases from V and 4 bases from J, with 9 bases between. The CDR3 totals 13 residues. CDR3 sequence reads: CASSKSGTGELFF. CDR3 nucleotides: TGTGCCAGCAGCAAGTCGGGCACCGGGGAGCTGTTTTTT.

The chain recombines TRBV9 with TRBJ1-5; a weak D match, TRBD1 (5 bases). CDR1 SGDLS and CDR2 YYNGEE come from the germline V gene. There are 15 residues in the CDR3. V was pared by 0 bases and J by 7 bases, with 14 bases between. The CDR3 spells CASSVGGTGGQPQHF. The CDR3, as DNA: TGTGCCAGCAGCGTAGGAGGCACCGGGGGGCAGCCCCAGCATTTT.

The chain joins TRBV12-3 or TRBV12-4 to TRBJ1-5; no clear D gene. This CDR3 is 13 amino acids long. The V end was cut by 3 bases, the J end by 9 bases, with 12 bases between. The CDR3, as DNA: TGTGCCAGCAGTTTGTCGGAGGATGGGCCCCAGCATTTT. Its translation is CASSLSEDGPQHF.

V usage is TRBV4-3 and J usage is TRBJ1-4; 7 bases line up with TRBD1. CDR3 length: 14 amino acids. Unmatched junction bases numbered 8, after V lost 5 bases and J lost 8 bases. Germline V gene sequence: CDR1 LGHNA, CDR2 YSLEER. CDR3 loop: CASSDEGAGEKLFF. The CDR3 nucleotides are TGCGCCAGCAGCGACGAGGGGGCAGGGGAAAAACTGTTTTTT.